This paragraph reports one TCR beta chain. Its matching antigen is unknown. Libraries were prepared by immunoSEQ multiplex PCR; TCRdb keeps only in-frame clonotypes and omits some of them. The table shows under 300,000 clones, with about 86% occurring only once. This sample was taken from a study of Tregs in tolerant kidney transplant recipients. Study-level points and caveats: Tregs expanded with activated donor B cells seemed most donor-specific.

Per the germline V gene, CDR1 is MDHEN and CDR2 is SYDVKM. V was shortened by 6 bases and J by 8 bases, with 16 bases between the two germline ends. The CDR3 has 13 amino acids. Unstimulated Tregs (CD4+CD25+CD127-) and CD4+CD25- non-Tregs were sorted from PBMCs. Input material: CD4+ T cells from blood. The genes are TRBV28 and TRBJ1-2; the D gene is possibly TRBD1 (5 bases). This sequence was found in a human donor in good health. CDR3 in DNA: TGTGCCAGCAGATACCACAGGCGGGAGGGCTACACCTTC. Its protein product is CASRYHRREGYTF.